This T cell receptor beta chain was observed in a study of blood T cell repertoires in COVID-19. Study-wide context: The United States, Italy and Spain were the sources of the acute and convalescent COVID-19 samples. T cells, B-cell-depleted T cells, or PBMCs provided the cDNA or gDNA that served as material.

V lost 10 bases and J lost 0, with 10 bases in between. Germline V lookup: CDR1 MNHEY, CDR2 SVGAGI. The CDR3 is 13 residues long. Which cohort a participant joined came from the clinical history participants gave. Assay used: immunoSEQ multiplex PCR; TCRdb lists only in-frame clones, some missing. The table records roughly 200,000 clones, more than 70% of them present only once. The TCR was taken from a man aged 40-55 years who had recovered from COVID-19. The chain has TRBV6-5 and TRBJ1-3; D is unresolved. The sequenced material came from PBMCs or T cells enriched from blood (not recorded which). The CDR3 DNA is TGTGCCACCCTCGACACCTCTGGAAACACCATATATTTT. Residues: CATLDTSGNTIYF.